The T cell receptor beta chain described here comes from a study of shared clonotypes between healthy human individuals. Whole-study context: Three plates were used per donor for CD4 naive, three for CD4 memory, two for CD8 naive and one for CD8 memory. The study, taken as a whole, reports: Shared clonotypes across all four donors exceeded non-shared ones in generation probability.

The assay was immunoSEQ multiplex PCR, and TCRdb's table has in-frame clones only and misses some. The repertoire holds some 2,000,000 clones, with roughly 95% as singletons. The CDR3 has 13 residues. CDR1 and CDR2 from the germline V gene are SGHDT and YYEEEE. The ends were cut back, 4 bases at V and 7 bases at J, with 14 bases in the middle. CD8 cells regarded as naive lacked CD45RO, were positively chosen for CCR7, and omitted terminally differentiated effector memory CD45RA+ cells. This clone was recorded once. Its matching antigen is unknown. Specimen: naive CD8+ T cells sorted from blood. The rearrangement joins TRBV5-6 to TRBJ1-1, with D perhaps matching TRBD1 (6 bases). The TCR originated in a man between 18 and 35 years old in good health. The CDR3 loop is CASSPGQIVEAFF. The CDR3 region has the DNA TGTGCCAGCAGCCCGGGACAAATTGTTGAAGCTTTCTTT.